This is a list of T cell receptor beta chains from one sample in a study of cytomegalovirus exposure and HLA in healthy donors. Sequenced by immunoSEQ multiplex PCR; TCRdb stores in-frame clones only, minus some. The table shows around 150,000 clones, with 60% to 80% occurring only once. Sample: PBMCs. Receptors originate from a woman aged 40 to 50 in good health and CMV-seropositive. The CDR3 runs from the conserved cysteine through the conserved F or W. A D gene is named only where the DNA matches it firmly. Size is stated for part of the rows, as once, few or many counts, or as a class when the clone is expanded.

abundance	d_gene	v_gene	j_gene	CDR3aa	CDR3nt
NA	TRBD1	TRBV7-2	TRBJ1-2	CASSGDRDFYGYTF	TGTGCCAGCAGCGGGGACAGGGATTTCTATGGCTACACCTTC
NA	NA	TRBV7-3	TRBJ2-7	CASSLVAGGEQYF	TGTGCCAGCAGCTTAGTAGCTGGTGGCGAGCAGTACTTC
once	NA	TRBV5-5	TRBJ2-7	CASTPGVRSSYEQYF	TGTGCCAGCACCCCCGGCGTCCGGAGCTCCTACGAGCAGTACTTC
NA	TRBD2	TRBV10-1	TRBJ2-1	CASSESRGGDEQFF	TGCGCCAGCAGTGAGTCTCGGGGAGGGGATGAGCAGTTCTTC
NA	TRBD2	TRBV10-2	TRBJ2-7	CASSEAGLAGLSYEQYF	TGCGCCAGCAGTGAGGCCGGACTAGCGGGACTATCCTACGAGCAGTACTTC
NA	NA	TRBV7-9	TRBJ2-7	CASSSPQRDEQYF	TGTGCCAGCAGCTCCCCCCAGCGGGACGAGCAGTACTTC
NA	TRBD2	TRBV18	TRBJ2-2	CASSLSGTSVSTGELFF	TGTGCCAGCTCACTGTCCGGGACTAGCGTGTCCACCGGGGAGCTGTTTTTT
few	NA	TRBV7-8	TRBJ2-2	CASSLHRVRGGELFF	TGTGCCAGCAGCTTACACCGGGTCCGGGGCGGGGAGCTGTTTTTT
NA	TRBD1	TRBV12-5	TRBJ2-1	CASGPSQQGGKQFF	TGTGCTAGTGGTCCCAGCCAACAGGGGGGAAAGCAGTTCTTC
NA	NA	TRBV7-3	TRBJ2-5	CASSPVASPLQETQYF	TGTGCCAGCAGCCCAGTAGCGTCCCCCTTACAAGAGACCCAGTACTTC
few	TRBD2	TRBV6-1	TRBJ2-7	CASCPSAGSYEQYF	TGTGCCAGCTGTCCGTCAGCGGGAAGCTACGAGCAGTACTTC
NA	NA	TRBV7-8	TRBJ2-3	CASSLLWSSGTDTQYF	TGTGCCAGCAGCTTACTGTGGAGTAGCGGCACAGATACGCAGTATTTT
NA	NA	TRBV11-2	TRBJ2-2	CASSSLGGGRYTGELFF	TGTGCCAGCAGCTCGCTGGGAGGAGGGAGGTACACCGGGGAGCTGTTTTTT
few	NA	TRBV6-6	TRBJ2-1	CASSFGRDTHEQFF	TGTGCCAGCAGTTTCGGCCGGGACACCCATGAGCAGTTCTTC
once	TRBD1	TRBV19	TRBJ2-5	CASSMWAGQAEIQYF	TGTGCCAGTAGTATGTGGGCGGGACAGGCAGAGATCCAGTACTTC
NA	NA	TRBV5-1	TRBJ2-1	CASSLQGAAYNEQFF	TGCGCCAGCAGCTTGCAAGGGGCAGCATACAATGAGCAGTTCTTC
few	TRBD1	TRBV5-1	TRBJ1-1	CASSLTHRGITEAFF	TGCGCCAGCAGTCTTACCCACAGGGGAATCACTGAAGCTTTCTTT
NA	NA	TRBV5-1	TRBJ2-2	CASSAASRLTANTGELFF	TGCGCCAGCAGCGCCGCCTCGAGACTGACCGCGAACACCGGGGAGCTGTTTTTT
few	TRBD2	TRBV7-6	TRBJ2-5	CASSFAGEGETQYF	TGTGCCAGCAGCTTTGCGGGAGAGGGGGAGACCCAGTACTTC
NA	NA	TRBV7-3	TRBJ2-3	CASSLTVSSSPDTQYF	TGTGCCAGCAGCTTAACCGTTTCTAGCTCACCAGATACGCAGTATTTT
NA	NA	TRBV7-2	TRBJ2-5	CASSFSYDIETQYF	TGTGCCAGCAGCTTCTCTTATGACATAGAGACCCAGTACTTC
NA	TRBD1	TRBV6-8	TRBJ1-1	CASSYRGQGPGNTEAFF	TGTGCCAGCAGTTACAGGGGACAGGGGCCGGGGAACACTGAAGCTTTCTTT
NA	TRBD2	TRBV19	TRBJ2-4	CASSMAGVAKNIQYF	TGTGCCAGTAGTATGGCGGGGGTAGCCAAAAACATTCAGTACTTC
NA	NA	TRBV28	TRBJ1-5	CAIGNQPQHF	TGTGCCATCGGCAATCAGCCCCAGCATTTT
NA	TRBD2	TRBV9	TRBJ2-7	CASSPGGSSYEQYF	TGTGCCAGCAGCCCCGGGGGGAGCTCCTACGAGCAGTACTTC
NA	TRBD2	TRBV5-4	TRBJ2-7	CASSLAPSGQRTTFSYEQYF	TGTGCCAGCAGCTTGGCCCCTAGCGGACAACGAACAACTTTCTCCTACGAGCAGTACTTC
once	NA	TRBV28	TRBJ2-6	CASSPGLPDLLGANVLTF	TGTGCCAGCAGTCCAGGACTTCCGGATCTCCTAGGGGCCAACGTCCTGACTTTC
few	TRBD1	TRBV6-5	TRBJ1-5	CASRGTGLGPQHF	TGTGCCAGCAGGGGGACAGGGCTTGGGCCCCAGCATTTT
NA	TRBD2	TRBV18	TRBJ2-3	CASSPPVAGADTQYF	TGTGCCAGCTCACCACCGGTAGCGGGAGCAGATACGCAGTATTTT